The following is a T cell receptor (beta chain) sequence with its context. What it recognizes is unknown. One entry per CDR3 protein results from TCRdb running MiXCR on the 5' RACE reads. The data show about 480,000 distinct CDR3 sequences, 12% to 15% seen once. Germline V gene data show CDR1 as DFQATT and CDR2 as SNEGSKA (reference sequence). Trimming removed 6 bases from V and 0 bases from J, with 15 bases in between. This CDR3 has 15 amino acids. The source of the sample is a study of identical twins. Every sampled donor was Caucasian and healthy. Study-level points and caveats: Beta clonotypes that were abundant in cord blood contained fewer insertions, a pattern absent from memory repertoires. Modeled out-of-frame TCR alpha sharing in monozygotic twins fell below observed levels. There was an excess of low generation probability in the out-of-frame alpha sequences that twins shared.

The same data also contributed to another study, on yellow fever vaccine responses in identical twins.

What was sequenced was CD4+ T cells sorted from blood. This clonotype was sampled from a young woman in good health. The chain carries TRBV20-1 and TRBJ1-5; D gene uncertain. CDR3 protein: CSAGGWVSSNQPQHF. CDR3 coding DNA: TGCAGTGCCGGCGGGTGGGTTTCTAGCAATCAGCCCCAGCATTTT.